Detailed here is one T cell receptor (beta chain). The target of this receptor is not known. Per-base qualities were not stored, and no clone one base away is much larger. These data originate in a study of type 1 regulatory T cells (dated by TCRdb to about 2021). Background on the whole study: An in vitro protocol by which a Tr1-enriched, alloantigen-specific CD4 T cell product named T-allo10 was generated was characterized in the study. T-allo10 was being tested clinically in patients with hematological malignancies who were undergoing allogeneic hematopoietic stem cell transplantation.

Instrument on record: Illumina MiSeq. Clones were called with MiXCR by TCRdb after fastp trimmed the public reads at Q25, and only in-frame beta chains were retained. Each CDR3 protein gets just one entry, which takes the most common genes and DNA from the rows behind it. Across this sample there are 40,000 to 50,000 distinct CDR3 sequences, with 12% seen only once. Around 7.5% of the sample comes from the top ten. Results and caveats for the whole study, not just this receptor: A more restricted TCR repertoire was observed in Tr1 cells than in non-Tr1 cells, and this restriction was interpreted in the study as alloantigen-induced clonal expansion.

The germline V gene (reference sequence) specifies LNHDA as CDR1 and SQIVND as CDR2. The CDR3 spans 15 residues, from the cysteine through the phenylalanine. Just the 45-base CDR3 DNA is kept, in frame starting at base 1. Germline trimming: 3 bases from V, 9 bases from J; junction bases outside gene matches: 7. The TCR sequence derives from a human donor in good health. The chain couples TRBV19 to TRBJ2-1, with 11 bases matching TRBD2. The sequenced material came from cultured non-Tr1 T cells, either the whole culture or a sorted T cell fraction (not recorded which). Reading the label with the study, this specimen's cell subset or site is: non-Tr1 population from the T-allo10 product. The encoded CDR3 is CASSISTSGTSEQFF. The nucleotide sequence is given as TGTGCCAGTAGTATTTCGACTAGCGGGACCTCTGAGCAGTTCTTC. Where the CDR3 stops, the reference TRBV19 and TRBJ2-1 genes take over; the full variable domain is DGGITQSPKYLFRKEGQNVTLSCEQNLNHDAMYWYRQDPGQGLRLIYYSQIVNDFQKGDIAEGYSVSREKKESFPLTVTSAQKNPTAFYLCASSISTSGTSEQFFGPGTRLTVL.